One and the same sample provided the 18 T cell receptor beta chains below, sequenced in a study of blood T cell repertoires in COVID-19. The method was immunoSEQ multiplex PCR; TCRdb's version includes in-frame clones alone and lacks a portion of them. The sample records tens of thousands of clones, roughly 90% being singletons. The sample comprised peripheral blood. Receptors originate from a man between 65 and 85 years old with active COVID-19.

This clone was observed once. The J gene is TRBJ2-2, the V gene TRBV25-1; TRBD1 matches at 11 bases. The CDR3 is 18 residues long. CDR1 is MGHDK and CDR2 is SYGVNS in the germline V gene. Unmatched junction bases numbered 9, after V lost 2 bases and J lost 4 bases. The CDR3 bases are TGTGCCAGCAGTGAACTACCCGGACAGGGGGCTGCCACCGGGGAGCTGTTTTTT. It yields the protein CASSELPGQGAATGELFF.

The chain employs TRBV10-3 and TRBJ1-6, with TRBD1 matching over 8 bases. From germline, CDR1 is ENHRY and CDR2 SYGVKD. The length of the CDR3 is 15 residues. After removal of 5 bases from V and 4 bases from J, the junction contained 4 bases not matched to a gene. The CDR3 DNA sequence: TGTGCCATCAGTATCGGGACAGGTTATAATTCACCCCTCCACTTT. Translation gives CAISIGTGYNSPLHF.

The chain couples TRBV4-3 to TRBJ2-2, with 7 positions matching TRBD2. Germline CDR1 is LGHNA and CDR2 is YSLEER. The CDR3 extends over 16 amino acids. Trimming at V came to 2 bases and at J to 3 bases, leaving 6 bases not matched to a gene. CDR3 region: CASSQLVGGDTGELFF. The CDR3 DNA is TGCGCCAGCAGCCAATTGGTTGGGGGGGACACCGGGGAGCTGTTTTTT.

The chain employs TRBV27 and TRBJ2-3; D is possibly TRBD1 (5 bases). Germline assignment: CDR1 MNHEY and CDR2 SMNVEV (reference sequence). The CDR3 spans 11 residues. V was trimmed by 7 bases and J by 5 bases, leaving 7 bases between them. The CDR3 DNA follows: TGTGCCAGCAATCAGGGAGATACGCAGTATTTT. Protein product: CASNQGDTQYF.

CDR3 in DNA: TGTGCCAGCAGCCAAGGGGTAGCAGGGGGAGACATTCAGTACTTC. This encodes CASSQGVAGGDIQYF. This chain connects TRBV4-2 to TRBJ2-4; TRBD1 agrees at 7 bases. Trimming at V came to 1 base and at J to 8 bases, leaving 8 bases not matched to a gene. Per the germline V gene, CDR1 is LGHNA and CDR2 is YNFKEQ. This CDR3 is 15 amino acids long.

CDR3 residues: CASSKGTGDNYGYTF. CDR3 DNA: TGTGCCAGCAGCAAAGGGACAGGGGATAACTATGGCTACACCTTC. The rearrangement uses TRBV6-5 and TRBJ1-2; 10 bases line up with TRBD1. Per the germline V gene, CDR1 is MNHEY and CDR2 is SVGAGI. The CDR3 loop spans 15 amino acids. The J segment lost 1 base and the V segment lost 6 bases, leaving 5 bases of the junction unmatched.

This clone was seen once. V is TRBV2 and J is TRBJ2-7, with 8 bases matching TRBD1. Trimming at V came to 7 bases and at J to 3 bases, leaving 8 bases not matched to a gene. Germline CDR1 reads SNHLY; CDR2 reads FYNNEI. The CDR3 runs to 14 residues. The CDR3: CASTRDRFGYEQYF. The CDR3 DNA reads TGTGCCAGCACCCGGGACAGGTTTGGCTACGAGCAGTACTTC.

This rearrangement joins TRBV18 to TRBJ2-7; 7 bases align to TRBD1. The CDR3 runs to 17 residues. Germline CDR1 reads KGHSH; CDR2 reads LQKENI. The junction had 13 bases not matched to a gene; V was cut back by 5 bases and J by 0 bases. The CDR3 DNA reads TGTGCCAGCTCAAGTACGGATGGGACAGCGTTCTCCTACGAGCAGTACTTC. Its translation: CASSSTDGTAFSYEQYF.

The chain couples TRBV5-1 to TRBJ1-3, with a weak D call TRBD1 (6 bases). The V end was cut by 1 base, the J end by 0 bases, with 17 bases between. Germline-derived CDR1 and CDR2 are SGHRS and YFSETQ. The CDR3 consists of 18 residues. CDR3 in amino acids: CASSLPTGPSSSGNTIYF. DNA for the CDR3: TGCGCCAGCAGCTTGCCGACAGGTCCCTCGAGCTCTGGAAACACCATATATTTT.

This clone has just one count. The rearrangement uses TRBV28 and TRBJ1-2, with 7 bases fitting TRBD1. From germline, CDR1 is MDHEN and CDR2 SYDVKM. V shed 5 bases and J 7 bases; nucleotides not matched to a gene: 13. This CDR3 comprises 15 residues. For the CDR3, the DNA is TGTGCCAGCAGTCAGAATGACAGGGCGTCGGGTGGCTACACCTTC. Protein product: CASSQNDRASGGYTF.

This clone was picked up one time. CDR3 DNA: TGTGCCAGCAGTCCAACTAGCGGCTCCTACGAGCAGTACTTC. This translates into CASSPTSGSYEQYF. This chain connects TRBV27 to TRBJ2-7; 8 bases align to TRBD2. The CDR3 has 14 amino acids. Germline V gene lookup returns CDR1 MNHEY and CDR2 SMNVEV (reference sequence). V was pared by 5 bases and J by 0 bases, with 3 bases of the junction left unmatched.

V usage is TRBV4-3 and J usage is TRBJ2-3; 13 bases are a match to TRBD2. The length of the CDR3 is 18 residues. The germline V gene encodes CDR1 LGHNA and CDR2 YSLEER. The junction had 9 bases not matched to a gene; V was cut back by 4 bases and J by 2 bases. CDR3 DNA: TGCGCCAGCAGCCGGACTAGCGGGGGATTATCGGTCACAGATACGCAGTATTTT. It translates to CASSRTSGGLSVTDTQYF.

This rearrangement joins TRBV29-1 to TRBJ2-1, with 11 bases fitting TRBD2. V lost 2 bases to trimming and J lost 8 bases; unmatched junction nucleotides: 2. The CDR3 loop spans 13 amino acids. Germline CDR1 reads SQVTM; CDR2 reads ANQGSEA. Here the CDR3 DNA reads TGCAGCGTTGAACTAGCGGGGGGCGATGAGCAGTTCTTC. Translated: CSVELAGGDEQFF.

The V and J genes are TRBV6-2 or TRBV6-3 and TRBJ2-7; 7 bases map to TRBD1. Germline CDR1 and CDR2: MNHEY and SVGEGT. The CDR3 consists of 14 residues. V shed 2 bases, J shed 3 bases, and the junction held 4 bases outside the gene matches. The CDR3 region has the DNA TGTGCCAGCAGTTACAGTGGGACAGTCTACGAGCAGTACTTC. This translates into CASSYSGTVYEQYF.

The chain is built from TRBV6-5 and TRBJ2-1, with D perhaps TRBD2 (5 bases). V lost 8 bases and J lost 0, with 11 bases in between. The CDR3 has 14 residues. CDR1 is MNHEY and CDR2 is SVGAGI in the germline V gene. This chain's CDR3 is CASGTDYSYNEQFF. The CDR3 DNA follows: TGTGCCAGCGGAACAGACTACTCCTACAATGAGCAGTTCTTC.

This chain connects TRBV18 to TRBJ2-7; D uncertain. The V and J ends lost 0 bases and 3 bases respectively, with 6 bases between them. This CDR3 contains 13 residues. CDR1 and CDR2 from the germline V gene are KGHSH and LQKENI. CDR3: CASSPPRFYEQYF. Written as DNA, the CDR3 is TGTGCCAGCTCACCACCCAGGTTCTACGAGCAGTACTTC.

This chain uses TRBV2 with TRBJ2-7; 7 nucleotides line up with TRBD1. Looked up from germline, CDR1 is SNHLY and CDR2 is FYNNEI. Unmatched junction bases numbered 1, after V lost 9 bases and J lost 2 bases. This CDR3 comprises 11 residues. The CDR3 reads CARGTAYEQYF. The CDR3 nucleotides read TGTGCCAGGGGGACAGCCTACGAGCAGTACTTC.

The CDR3 bases are TGTGCCAGCAGCCCGGGAGGGAGGGCAGGCTACACCTTC. This gives the protein CASSPGGRAGYTF. The chain links TRBV7-2 to TRBJ1-2; D gene ambiguous. This CDR3 contains 13 residues. Germline lookup yields CDR1 SGHTA and CDR2 FQGNSA. Deletions cut 5 bases from V and 8 bases from J, with 15 bases between.